A selection of T cell receptor beta chains follows, all from one sample in a study of blood T cell repertoires in COVID-19. Profiling relied on immunoSEQ multiplex PCR, and the TCRdb table lists in-frame clones only, not all of them. The table records 80,000 to 100,000 clones, around 67% of them present only once. The sequencing input was peripheral blood. These receptors originate from a man in his sixties or seventies with COVID-19, enrolled during active disease. CDR3s leave out the opening cysteine and the closing phenylalanine or tryptophan. Part of the rows lack a size; the others show once, few, many or a class for expanded clones.

abundance,v_gene,j_gene,CDR3aa
few,TRBV4-3,TRBJ1-3,ASSHNRRSGNTIY
NA,TRBV5-1,TRBJ2-5,ASSLDRGKTQY
NA,TRBV6-6,TRBJ1-1,ASSQGQVTEAF
few,TRBV5-1,TRBJ2-1,ASSLASSGNEQF
NA,TRBV11-3,TRBJ2-1,ASSTRGASSYNEQF
NA,TRBV19,TRBJ2-5,ASSPRKDLAQY
NA,TRBV4-2,TRBJ1-1,ASSQLMAGDTNTEAF
few,TRBV6-5,TRBJ2-2,ASNGRDTGELF
NA,TRBV7-7,TRBJ2-2,ASSLAPAGELF
NA,TRBV7-3,TRBJ2-2,ASSPGTYNTGELF
NA,TRBV7-9,TRBJ2-1,ASSLRDTSSNEQF
NA,TRBV18,TRBJ2-7,ASSGRVGYEQY
NA,TRBV18,TRBJ2-1,ASSSGLAVSNEQF
NA,TRBV10-3,TRBJ2-7,ATGGGGLAGQEQY
NA,TRBV5-1,TRBJ2-5,ASSLAVKETQY
NA,TRBV6-5,TRBJ2-6,ASSRGFSGANVLT
NA,TRBV29-1,TRBJ2-1,SVGYGTSNEQF